This T cell receptor (beta chain) was sequenced during a study of cytomegalovirus exposure and HLA in healthy donors. Overall study results and limits: High specificity and sensitivity for cytomegalovirus status were reported for the classifier.

Details on this clone: Its matching antigen is unknown.

The germline V gene encodes CDR1 SGHTA and CDR2 FQGNSA. The CDR3 extends over 14 amino acids. Trimming stripped 1 base from V and 7 bases from J, with 11 bases between. TCRdb's copy holds only in-frame clones and misses some; the assay was immunoSEQ multiplex PCR. The sample consists of tens of thousands of clones, approximately 91% of them appearing once. The chain combines TRBV7-2 with TRBJ1-5, with D perhaps TRBD1 (6 bases). The sequence was obtained from a man in his late teens or twenties in good health and CMV-seronegative. What was sequenced was PBMCs. In nucleotides, the CDR3 is TGTGCCAGCAGCTTAGTAGCAGGGGAGCAGCCCCAGCATTTT. Amino acids: CASSLVAGEQPQHF.